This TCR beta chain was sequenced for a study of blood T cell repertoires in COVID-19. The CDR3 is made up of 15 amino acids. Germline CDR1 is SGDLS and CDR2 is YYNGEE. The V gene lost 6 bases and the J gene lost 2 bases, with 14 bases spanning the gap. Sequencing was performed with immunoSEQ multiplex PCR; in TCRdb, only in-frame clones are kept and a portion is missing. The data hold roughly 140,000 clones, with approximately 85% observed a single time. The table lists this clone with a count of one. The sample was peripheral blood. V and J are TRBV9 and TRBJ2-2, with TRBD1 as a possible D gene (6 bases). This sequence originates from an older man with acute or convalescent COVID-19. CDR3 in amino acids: CASTAGTLNTGELFF. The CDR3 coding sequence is TGTGCCAGCACCGCCGGGACACTAAACACCGGGGAGCTGTTTTTT.